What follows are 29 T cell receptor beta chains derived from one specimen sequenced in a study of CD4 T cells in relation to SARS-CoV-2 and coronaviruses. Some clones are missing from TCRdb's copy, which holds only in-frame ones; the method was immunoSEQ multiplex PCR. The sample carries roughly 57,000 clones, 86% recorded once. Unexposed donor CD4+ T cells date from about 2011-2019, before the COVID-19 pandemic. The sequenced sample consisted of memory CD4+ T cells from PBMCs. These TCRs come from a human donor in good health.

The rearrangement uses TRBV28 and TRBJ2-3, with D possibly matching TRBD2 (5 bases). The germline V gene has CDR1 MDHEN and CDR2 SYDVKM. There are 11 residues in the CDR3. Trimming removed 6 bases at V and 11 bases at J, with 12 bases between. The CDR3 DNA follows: TGTGCCAGCAGCCTAGGAGGCGGGCAGTATTTT. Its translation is CASSLGGGQYF.

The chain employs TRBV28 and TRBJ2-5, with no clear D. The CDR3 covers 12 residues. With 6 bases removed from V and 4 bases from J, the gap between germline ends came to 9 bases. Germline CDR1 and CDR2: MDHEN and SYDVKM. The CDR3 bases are TGTGCCAGCAGCCGAGAACCAGAGACCCAGTACTTC. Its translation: CASSREPETQYF. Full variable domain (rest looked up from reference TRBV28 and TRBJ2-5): DVKVTQSSRYLVKRTGEKVFLECVQDMDHENMFWYRQDPGLGLRLIYFSYDVKMKEKGDIPEGYSVSREKKERFSLILESASTNQTSMYLCASSREPETQYFGPGTRLLVL.

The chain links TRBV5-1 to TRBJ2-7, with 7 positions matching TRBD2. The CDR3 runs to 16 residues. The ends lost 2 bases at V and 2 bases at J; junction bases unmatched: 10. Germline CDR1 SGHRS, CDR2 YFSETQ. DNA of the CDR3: TGCGCCAGCAGCTTCTCGCCGTCTGGGACTACCTACGAGCAGTACTTC. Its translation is CASSFSPSGTTYEQYF.

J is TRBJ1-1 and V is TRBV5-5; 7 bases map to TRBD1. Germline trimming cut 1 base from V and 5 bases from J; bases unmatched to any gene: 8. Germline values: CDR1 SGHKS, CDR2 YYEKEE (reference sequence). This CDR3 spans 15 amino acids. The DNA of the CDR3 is TGTGCCAGCAGCTTGTCTCAGGGGGGTACGACTGAAGCTTTCTTT. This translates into CASSLSQGGTTEAFF.

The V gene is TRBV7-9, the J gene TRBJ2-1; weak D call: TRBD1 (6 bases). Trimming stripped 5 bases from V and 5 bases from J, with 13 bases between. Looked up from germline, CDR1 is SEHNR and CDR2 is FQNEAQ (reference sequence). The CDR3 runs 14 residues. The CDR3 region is CASSRTENHNEQFF. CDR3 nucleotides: TGTGCCAGCAGCAGGACAGAGAATCACAATGAGCAGTTCTTC.

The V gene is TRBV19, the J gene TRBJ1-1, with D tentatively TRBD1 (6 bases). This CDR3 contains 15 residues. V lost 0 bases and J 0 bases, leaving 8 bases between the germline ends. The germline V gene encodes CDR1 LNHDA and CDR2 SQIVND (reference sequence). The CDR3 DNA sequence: TGTGCCAGTAGTATAGATCACAGGGTGAACACTGAAGCTTTCTTT. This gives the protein CASSIDHRVNTEAFF.

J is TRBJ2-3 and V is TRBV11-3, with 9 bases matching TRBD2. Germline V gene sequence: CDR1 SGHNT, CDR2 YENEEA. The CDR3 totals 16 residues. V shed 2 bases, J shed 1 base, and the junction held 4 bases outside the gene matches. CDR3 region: CASSLSAGGGTDTQYF. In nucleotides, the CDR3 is TGTGCCAGCAGCTTATCTGCGGGAGGGGGCACAGATACGCAGTATTTT. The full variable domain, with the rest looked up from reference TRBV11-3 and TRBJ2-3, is EAGVVQSPRYKIIEKKQPVAFWCNPISGHNTLYWYLQNLGQGPELLIRYENEEAVDDSQLPKDRFSAERLKGVDSTLKIQPAELGDSAVYLCASSLSAGGGTDTQYFGPGTRLTVL.

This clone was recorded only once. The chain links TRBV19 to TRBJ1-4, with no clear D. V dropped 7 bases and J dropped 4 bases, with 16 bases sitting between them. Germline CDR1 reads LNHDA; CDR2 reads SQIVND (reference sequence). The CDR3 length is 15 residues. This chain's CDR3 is CASIRGGFSNEKLFF. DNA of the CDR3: TGTGCCAGTATTCGCGGAGGGTTCAGTAATGAAAAACTGTTTTTT.

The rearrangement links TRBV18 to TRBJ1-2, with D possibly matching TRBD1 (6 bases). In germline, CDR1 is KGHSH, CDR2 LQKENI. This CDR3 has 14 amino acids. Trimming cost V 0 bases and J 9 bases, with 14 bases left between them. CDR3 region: CASSPPETGWSYTF. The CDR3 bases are TGTGCCAGCTCACCACCGGAGACAGGTTGGAGCTACACCTTC. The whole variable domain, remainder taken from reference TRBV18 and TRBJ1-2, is NAGVMQNPRHLVRRRGQEARLRCSPMKGHSHVYWYRQLPEEGLKFMVYLQKENIIDESGMPKERFSAEFPKEGPSILRIQQVVRGDSAAYFCASSPPETGWSYTFGSGTRLTVV.

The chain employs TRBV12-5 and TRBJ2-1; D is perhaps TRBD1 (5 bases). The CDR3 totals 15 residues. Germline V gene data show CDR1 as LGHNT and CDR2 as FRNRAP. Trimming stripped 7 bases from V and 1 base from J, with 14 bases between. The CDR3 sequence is CASAGQGLSYNEQFF. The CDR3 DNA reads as TGTGCTAGTGCAGGGCAGGGCCTTTCCTACAATGAGCAGTTCTTC.

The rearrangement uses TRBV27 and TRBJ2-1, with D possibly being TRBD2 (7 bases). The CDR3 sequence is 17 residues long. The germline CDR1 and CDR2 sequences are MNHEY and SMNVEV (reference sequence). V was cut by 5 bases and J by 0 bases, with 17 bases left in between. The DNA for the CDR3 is TGTGCCAGCAGTAAGGGGGGGCTGGGGAGCTCCTACAATGAGCAGTTCTTC. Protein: CASSKGGLGSSYNEQFF.

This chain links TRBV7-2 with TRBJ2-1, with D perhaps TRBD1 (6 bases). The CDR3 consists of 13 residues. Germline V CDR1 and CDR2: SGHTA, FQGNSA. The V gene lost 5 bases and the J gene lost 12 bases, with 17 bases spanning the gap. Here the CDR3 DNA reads TGTGCCAGCAGCCCCAACCCAGGGGATACGCAGTTCTTC. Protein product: CASSPNPGDTQFF. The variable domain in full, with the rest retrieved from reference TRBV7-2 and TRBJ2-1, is GAGVSQSPSNKVTEKGKDVELRCDPISGHTALYWYRQSLGQGLEFLIYFQGNSAPDKSGLPSDRFSAERTGGSVSTLTIQRTQQEDSAVYLCASSPNPGDTQFFGPGTRLTVL.

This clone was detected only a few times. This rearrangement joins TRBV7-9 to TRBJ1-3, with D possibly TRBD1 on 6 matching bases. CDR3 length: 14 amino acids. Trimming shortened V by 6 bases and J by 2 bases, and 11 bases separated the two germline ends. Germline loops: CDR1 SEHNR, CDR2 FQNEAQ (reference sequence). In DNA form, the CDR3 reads TGTGCCAGCAGACGGGGGCCCGCTGGAAACACCATATATTTT. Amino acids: CASRRGPAGNTIYF.

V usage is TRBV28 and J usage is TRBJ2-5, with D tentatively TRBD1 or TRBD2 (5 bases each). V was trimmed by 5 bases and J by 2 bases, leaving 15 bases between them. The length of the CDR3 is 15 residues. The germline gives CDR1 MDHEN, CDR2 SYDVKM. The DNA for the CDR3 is TGTGCCAGCAGTCCCCGTGGGACCGCACAAGAGACCCAGTACTTC. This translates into CASSPRGTAQETQYF.

CDR3 sequence (DNA): TGTGCCAGCAGACGGACATCCACCTCCTACGAGCAGTACTTC. Its translation: CASRRTSTSYEQYF. This chain connects TRBV7-2 to TRBJ2-7, with D perhaps TRBD1 (5 bases). The V end was cut by 6 bases, the J end by 0 bases, with 12 bases between. The CDR3 covers 14 residues. Germline V CDR1 and CDR2: SGHTA, FQGNSA.

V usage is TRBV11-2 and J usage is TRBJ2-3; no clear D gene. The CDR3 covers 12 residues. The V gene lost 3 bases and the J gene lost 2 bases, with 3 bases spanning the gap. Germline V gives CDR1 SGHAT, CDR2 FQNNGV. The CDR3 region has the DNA TGTGCCAGCAGCTTCAACACAGATACGCAGTATTTT. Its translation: CASSFNTDTQYF.

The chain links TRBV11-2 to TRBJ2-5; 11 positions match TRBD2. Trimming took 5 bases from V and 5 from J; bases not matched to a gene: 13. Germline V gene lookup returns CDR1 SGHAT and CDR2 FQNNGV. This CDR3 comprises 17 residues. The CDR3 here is CASSVALAGGLWETQYF. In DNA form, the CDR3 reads TGTGCCAGCAGCGTAGCCTTAGCGGGAGGGCTATGGGAGACCCAGTACTTC.

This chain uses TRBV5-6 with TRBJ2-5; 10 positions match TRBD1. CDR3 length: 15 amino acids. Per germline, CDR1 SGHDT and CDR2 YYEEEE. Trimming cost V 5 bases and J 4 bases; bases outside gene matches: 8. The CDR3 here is CASSHRQGARETQYF. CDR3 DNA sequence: TGTGCCAGCAGTCACCGACAGGGGGCACGAGAGACCCAGTACTTC. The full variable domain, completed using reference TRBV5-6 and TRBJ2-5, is DAGVTQSPTHLIKTRGQQVTLRCSPKSGHDTVSWYQQALGQGPQFIFQYYEEEERQRGNFPDRFSGHQFPNYSSELNVNALLLGDSALYLCASSHRQGARETQYFGPGTRLLVL.

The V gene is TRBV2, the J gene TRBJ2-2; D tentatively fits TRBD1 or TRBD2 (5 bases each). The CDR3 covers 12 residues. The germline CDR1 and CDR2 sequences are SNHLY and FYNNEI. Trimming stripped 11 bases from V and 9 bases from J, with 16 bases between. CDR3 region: CASRERGRELFF. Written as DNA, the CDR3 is TGTGCCTCAAGAGAGAGGGGAAGGGAGCTGTTTTTT.

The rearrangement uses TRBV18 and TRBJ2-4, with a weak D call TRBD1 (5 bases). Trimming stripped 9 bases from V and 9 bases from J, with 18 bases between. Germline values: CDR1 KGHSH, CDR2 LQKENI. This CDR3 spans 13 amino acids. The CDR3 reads CASSDSLRAIQYF. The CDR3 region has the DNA TGTGCCAGTTCCGACAGTCTCCGGGCCATTCAGTACTTC.

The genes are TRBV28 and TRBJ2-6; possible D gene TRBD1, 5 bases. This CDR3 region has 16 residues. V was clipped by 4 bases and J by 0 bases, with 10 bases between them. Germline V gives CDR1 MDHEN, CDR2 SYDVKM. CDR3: CASSYDRSSGANVLTF. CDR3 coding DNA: TGTGCCAGCAGTTACGACAGATCCTCTGGGGCCAACGTCCTGACTTTC. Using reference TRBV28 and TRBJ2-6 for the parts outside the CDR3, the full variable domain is DVKVTQSSRYLVKRTGEKVFLECVQDMDHENMFWYRQDPGLGLRLIYFSYDVKMKEKGDIPEGYSVSREKKERFSLILESASTNQTSMYLCASSYDRSSGANVLTFGAGSRLTVL.

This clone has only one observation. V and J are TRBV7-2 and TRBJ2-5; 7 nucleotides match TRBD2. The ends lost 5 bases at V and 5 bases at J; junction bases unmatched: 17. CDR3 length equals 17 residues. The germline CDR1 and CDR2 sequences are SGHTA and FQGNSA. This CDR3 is CASSSGGGWRASETQYF. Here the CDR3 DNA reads TGTGCCAGCAGCAGTGGGGGGGGGTGGAGGGCTTCGGAGACCCAGTACTTC. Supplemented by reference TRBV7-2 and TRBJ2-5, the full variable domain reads GAGVSQSPSNKVTEKGKDVELRCDPISGHTALYWYRQSLGQGLEFLIYFQGNSAPDKSGLPSDRFSAERTGGSVSTLTIQRTQQEDSAVYLCASSSGGGWRASETQYFGPGTRLLVL.

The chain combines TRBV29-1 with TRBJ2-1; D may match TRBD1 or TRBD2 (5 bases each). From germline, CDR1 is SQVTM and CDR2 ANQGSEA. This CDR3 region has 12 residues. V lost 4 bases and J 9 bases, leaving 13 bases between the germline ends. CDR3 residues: CSVGSGRAEQFF. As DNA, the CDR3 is TGCAGCGTTGGATCGGGGCGGGCTGAGCAGTTCTTC.

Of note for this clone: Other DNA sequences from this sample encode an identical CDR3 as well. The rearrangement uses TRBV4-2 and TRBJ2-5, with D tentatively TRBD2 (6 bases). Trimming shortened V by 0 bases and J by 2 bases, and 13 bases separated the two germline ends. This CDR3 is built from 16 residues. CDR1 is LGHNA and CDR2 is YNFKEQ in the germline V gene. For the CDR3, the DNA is TGTGCCAGCAGCCAAGACTCGACTAGGAGGCAAGAGACCCAGTACTTC. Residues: CASSQDSTRRQETQYF.

The CDR3 loop is CASSQTGDGTGELFF. The CDR3 DNA reads as TGTGCCAGCAGCCAGACAGGGGATGGGACCGGGGAGCTGTTTTTT. The chain joins TRBV7-2 to TRBJ2-2; TRBD1 aligns across 8 bases. Germline assignment: CDR1 SGHTA and CDR2 FQGNSA. Trimming cost V 5 bases and J 5 bases; bases outside gene matches: 7. The CDR3 length is 15 residues.

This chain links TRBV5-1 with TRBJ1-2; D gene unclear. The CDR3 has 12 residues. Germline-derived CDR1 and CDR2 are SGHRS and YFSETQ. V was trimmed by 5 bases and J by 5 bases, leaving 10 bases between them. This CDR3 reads CASRPDFYGYTF. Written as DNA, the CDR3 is TGCGCCAGCAGGCCGGACTTTTATGGCTACACCTTC.

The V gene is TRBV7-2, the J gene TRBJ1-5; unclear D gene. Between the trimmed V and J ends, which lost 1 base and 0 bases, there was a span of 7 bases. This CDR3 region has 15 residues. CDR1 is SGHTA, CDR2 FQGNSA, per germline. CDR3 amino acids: CASSLDSASNQPQHF. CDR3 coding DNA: TGTGCCAGCAGCTTAGATTCGGCTAGCAATCAGCCCCAGCATTTT. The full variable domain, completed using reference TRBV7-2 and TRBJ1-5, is GAGVSQSPSNKVTEKGKDVELRCDPISGHTALYWYRQSLGQGLEFLIYFQGNSAPDKSGLPSDRFSAERTGGSVSTLTIQRTQQEDSAVYLCASSLDSASNQPQHFGDGTRLSIL.

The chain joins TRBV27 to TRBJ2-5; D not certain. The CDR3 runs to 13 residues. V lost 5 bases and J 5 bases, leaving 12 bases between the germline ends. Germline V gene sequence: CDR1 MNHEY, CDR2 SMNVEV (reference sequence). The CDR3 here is CASSPTEWETQYF. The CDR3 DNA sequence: TGTGCCAGCAGTCCTACGGAGTGGGAGACCCAGTACTTC.

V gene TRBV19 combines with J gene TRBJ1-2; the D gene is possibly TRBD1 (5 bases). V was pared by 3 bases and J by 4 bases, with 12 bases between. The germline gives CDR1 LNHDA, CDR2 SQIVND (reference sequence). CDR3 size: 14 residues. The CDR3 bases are TGTGCCAGTAGTATGGGAGGGGAAAGCTATGGCTACACCTTC. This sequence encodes CASSMGGESYGYTF.